This T cell receptor (beta chain) was identified in a study of cytomegalovirus exposure and HLA in healthy donors. This clone was detected only once. V was cut by 8 bases and J by 5 bases, with 15 bases left in between. The CDR3 is made up of 13 amino acids. Germline V gene data show CDR1 as MNHEY and CDR2 as SVGAGI. Clones were read by immunoSEQ multiplex PCR, and TCRdb kept only the in-frame ones, dropping some. The repertoire holds some 170,000 clones, about 86% seen once, with approximately 1.5% in the top ten. The gene calls are TRBV6-5 and TRBJ1-2, with D perhaps matching TRBD1 (5 bases). The receptor comes from a woman in her 30s in good health and CMV-seronegative. Sample: PBMCs. The CDR3 coding sequence is TGTGCCAGCCATACAGGTGGGGCGTATGGCTACACCTTC. Its protein is CASHTGGAYGYTF.